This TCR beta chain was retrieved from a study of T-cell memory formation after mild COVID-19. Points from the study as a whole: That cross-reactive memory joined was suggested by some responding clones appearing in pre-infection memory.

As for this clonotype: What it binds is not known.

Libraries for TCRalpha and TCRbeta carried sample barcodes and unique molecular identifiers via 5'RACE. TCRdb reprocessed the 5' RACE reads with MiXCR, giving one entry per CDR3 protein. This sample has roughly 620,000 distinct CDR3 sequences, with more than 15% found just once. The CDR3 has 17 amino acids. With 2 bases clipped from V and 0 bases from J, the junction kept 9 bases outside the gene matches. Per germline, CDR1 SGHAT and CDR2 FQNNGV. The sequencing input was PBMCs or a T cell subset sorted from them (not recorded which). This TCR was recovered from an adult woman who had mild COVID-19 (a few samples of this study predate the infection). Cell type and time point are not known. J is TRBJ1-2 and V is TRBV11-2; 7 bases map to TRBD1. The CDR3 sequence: CASSLPRQGLSNYGYTF. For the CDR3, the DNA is TGTGCCAGCAGCTTACCCCGACAGGGCCTTTCTAACTATGGCTACACCTTC. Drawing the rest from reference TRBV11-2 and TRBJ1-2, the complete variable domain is EAGVAQSPRYKIIEKRQSVAFWCNPISGHATLYWYQQILGQGPKLLIQFQNNGVVDDSQLPKDRFSAERLKGVDSTLKIQPAKLEDSAVYLCASSLPRQGLSNYGYTFGSGTRLTVV.